This T cell receptor (beta chain) was recorded in a study of blood T cell repertoires in COVID-19. The overall study: Acute and convalescent COVID-19 specimens originated in the United States, Italy and Spain. From T cells, B-cell-depleted T cells, or PBMCs came the material, which was cDNA or gDNA.

Per the study methods: Amplification from reference gene primers served as the basis for estimated nucleated cell counts. TCRdb's copy holds only in-frame clones and misses some; the assay was immunoSEQ multiplex PCR. The V and J calls and clone size are taken from that table; D and trimming were inferred from the DNA. The data contain 230,000 or so clones, 85% to 90% of them seen just once; the ten biggest clones take up about 4.6%. What was sequenced was peripheral blood. The origin of this receptor is a woman between 40 and 55 years old who had recovered from COVID-19.

The CDR3, as DNA: TGTGCCAGCAGCCAAGATCCGTCCCTTACTAACTATGGCTACACCTTC. As protein: CASSQDPSLTNYGYTF. The chain links TRBV14 to TRBJ1-2, with no clear D. The CDR3 is made up of 16 amino acids. The V end was cut by 0 bases, the J end by 0 bases, with 11 bases between. The germline V gene encodes CDR1 SGHDN and CDR2 FVKESK. Looking up the rest from reference TRBV14 and TRBJ1-2 gives the full variable domain: EAGVTQFPSHSVIEKGQTVTLRCDPISGHDNLYWYRRVMGKEIKFLLHFVKESKQDESGMPNNRFLAERTGGTYSTLKVQPAELEDSGVYFCASSQDPSLTNYGYTFGSGTRLTVV.